This TCR beta chain appears in the sequencing data of a study of blood T cell repertoires in COVID-19. Across the study: The United States, Italy and Spain were the sources of the acute and convalescent COVID-19 samples. In each case, the material was cDNA or gDNA derived from T cells, B-cell-depleted T cells, or PBMCs.

Per germline, CDR1 LNHDA and CDR2 SQIVND (reference sequence). J lost 4 bases, V lost 5 bases, and 8 bases had no gene match. This CDR3 is 15 amino acids long. The repertoire was sequenced with immunoSEQ multiplex PCR; TCRdb's copy has only in-frame clones and lacks some. This table has more than 200,000 clones, approximately 90% appearing once. The chain recombines TRBV19 with TRBJ1-2; 9 bases are shared with TRBD1. The material sequenced was peripheral blood. The source is a man younger than 35 with active or convalescent COVID-19. The DNA for the CDR3 is TGTGCCAGTAGTCGACCCCCGGGACAGGGCTATGGCTACACCTTC. This encodes CASSRPPGQGYGYTF. The full variable domain, in which reference TRBV19 and TRBJ1-2 provide the parts outside the CDR3, is DGGITQSPKYLFRKEGQNVTLSCEQNLNHDAMYWYRQDPGQGLRLIYYSQIVNDFQKGDIAEGYSVSREKKESFPLTVTSAQKNPTAFYLCASSRPPGQGYGYTFGSGTRLTVV.